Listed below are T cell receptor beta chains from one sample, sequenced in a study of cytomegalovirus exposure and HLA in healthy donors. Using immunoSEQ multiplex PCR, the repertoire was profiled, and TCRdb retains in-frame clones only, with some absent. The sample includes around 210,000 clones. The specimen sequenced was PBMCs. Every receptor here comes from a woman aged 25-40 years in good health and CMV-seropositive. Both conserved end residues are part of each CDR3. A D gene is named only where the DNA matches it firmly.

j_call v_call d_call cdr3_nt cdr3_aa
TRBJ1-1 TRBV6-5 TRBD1 TGTGCCAGCAGCGAGACAGGGGGCGCTGACACTGAAGCTTTCTTT CASSETGGADTEAFF
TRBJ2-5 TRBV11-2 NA TGTGCCAGCAGCTTAAACAGACAGTGGGAGACCCAGTACTTC CASSLNRQWETQYF
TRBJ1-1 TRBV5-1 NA TGCGCCAGCAGCTTGGTGGCGAACACTGAAGCTTTCTTT CASSLVANTEAFF
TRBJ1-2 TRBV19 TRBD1 TGTGCCAGTATCCTACCCGGGACAGACTATGGCTACACCTTC CASILPGTDYGYTF
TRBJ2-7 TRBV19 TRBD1 TGTGCCAGTAGTGCCCACCCGGGACAGTCGGGGGAGCAGTACTTC CASSAHPGQSGEQYF
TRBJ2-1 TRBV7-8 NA TGTGCCAGCAGCTTAGCGGCTCCCCGGGACAATGAGCAGTTCTTC CASSLAAPRDNEQFF
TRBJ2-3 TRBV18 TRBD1 TGTGCCAGCTCCGCGGACAGGGCCAGCACAGATACGCAGTATTTT CASSADRASTDTQYF
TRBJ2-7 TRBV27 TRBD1 TGTGCCAGCAGCAAGACAGGGGTATCGTCCTACGAGCAGTACTTC CASSKTGVSSYEQYF
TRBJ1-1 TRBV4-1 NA TGCGCCAGCAGCCAAGTACCCCGGTCTTCTGAAGCTTTCTTT CASSQVPRSSEAFF
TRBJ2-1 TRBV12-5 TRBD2 TGTGCTAGTGGTCCCCCGACTAGCGGACGTACCTACAATGAGCAGTTCTTC CASGPPTSGRTYNEQFF
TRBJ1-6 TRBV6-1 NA TGTGCCAGCAGTGAAAGGGAGTCTTCACCCCTCCACTTT CASSERESSPLHF
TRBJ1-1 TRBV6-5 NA TGTGCCAGCACCGCGGGGGGCTGGGGGACTGAAGCTTTCTTT CASTAGGWGTEAFF
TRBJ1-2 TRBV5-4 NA TGCGCCAGCAGCGCGGATGGGGCAGGGTCCTATGGCTACACCTTC CASSADGAGSYGYTF
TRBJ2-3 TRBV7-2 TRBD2 TGTGCCAGCAGCTTAGACGGGACTAGCGGGAGTAGAACGCAGTATTTT CASSLDGTSGSRTQYF
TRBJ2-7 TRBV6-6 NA TGTGCCAGCAGTGCTCTGGGAGCTCGAGCCTACGAGCAGTACTTC CASSALGARAYEQYF
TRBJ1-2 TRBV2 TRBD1 TGTGCCAGCAGTGCCCCCGCGGACAGGGCTTCCTATGGCTACACCTTC CASSAPADRASYGYTF
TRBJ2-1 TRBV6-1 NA TGTGCCAGCAGTGAACTAGCCTACAATGAGCAGTTCTTC CASSELAYNEQFF
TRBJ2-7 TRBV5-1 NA TGCGCCAGCAGCTTGGATGCAATACAGGCCTACGAGCAGTACTTC CASSLDAIQAYEQYF
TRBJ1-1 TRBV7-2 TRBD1 TGTGCCAGCAGCTTCCAGACAGGGGGCACTGAAGCTTTCTTT CASSFQTGGTEAFF
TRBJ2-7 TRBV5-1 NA TGCGCCAGCAGCTCTGGGGGCAGCGAGCAGTACTTC CASSSGGSEQYF
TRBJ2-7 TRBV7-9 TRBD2 TGTGCCAGCAGCTTAACTAGCGGCTCCTACGAGCAGTACTTC CASSLTSGSYEQYF
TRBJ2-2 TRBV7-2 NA TGTGCCAGCAGCTTAGATCCGCTAGCCTTGAACACCGGGGAGCTGTTTTTT CASSLDPLALNTGELFF
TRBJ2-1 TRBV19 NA TGTGCCAGTAGTATAGGATGGGTTGGGGCGGGGACCGGGCGGAATGAGCAGTTCTTC CASSIGWVGAGTGRNEQFF
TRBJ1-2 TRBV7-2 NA TGTGCCAGCAGCCGGGACACCAACTATGGCTACACCTTC CASSRDTNYGYTF
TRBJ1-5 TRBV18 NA TGTGCCAGCTCACCTTCGGCGAGGCATAGCAATCAGCCCCAGCATTTT CASSPSARHSNQPQHF
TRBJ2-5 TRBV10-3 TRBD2 TGTGCCATCAGTGAGGGACTAGTCCCTGGAGAGTACTTC CAISEGLVPGEYF
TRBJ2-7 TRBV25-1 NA TGTGCCAGCAGTGATATCATCCCCTGCAATTCCAGCTCCTACGAGCAGTACTTC CASSDIIPCNSSSYEQYF
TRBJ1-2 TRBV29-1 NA TGCAGCGCCGCCCAGGGGTTTAACTATGGCTACACCTTC CSAAQGFNYGYTF
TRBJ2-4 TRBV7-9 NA TGTGCCAGCAGCTTAGGCTACGGGTCCAAAAACATTCAGTACTTC CASSLGYGSKNIQYF
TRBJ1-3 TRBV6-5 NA TGTGCCAGCACCCAGAATACTGGAAACACCATATATTTT CASTQNTGNTIYF
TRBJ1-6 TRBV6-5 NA TGTGCCAGCAAACAGGCCTCTAGACCCCTCCACTTT CASKQASRPLHF
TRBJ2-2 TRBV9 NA TGTGCCAGCAGCGTCCGTGACACCGAGACCGGGGAGCTGTTTTTT CASSVRDTETGELFF
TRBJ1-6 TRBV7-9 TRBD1 TGTGCCAGCAACGACGGACAGGGCGGGTATTCACCCCTCCACTTT CASNDGQGGYSPLHF
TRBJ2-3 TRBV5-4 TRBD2 TGTGCCAGCAGCATGGGGACTAGCGGGAGGGATACGCAGTATTTT CASSMGTSGRDTQYF
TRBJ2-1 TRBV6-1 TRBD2 TGTGCCAGCAGTGAGGCGGTTCGGGGGGATGAGCAGTTCTTC CASSEAVRGDEQFF
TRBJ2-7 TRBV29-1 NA TGCAGCGTTGAATCTAGACCGCGGAACGAGCAGTACTTC CSVESRPRNEQYF
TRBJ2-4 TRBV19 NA TGTGCCAGTAGTATGCGAGGCCAAAACATTCAGTACTTC CASSMRGQNIQYF
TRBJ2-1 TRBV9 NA TGTGCCAGCAGCTCCGGGACACCGGAGCAGTTCTTC CASSSGTPEQFF
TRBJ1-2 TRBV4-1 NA TGCGCCAGCAGCGCCGAGGGCCGTTATGGCTACACCTTC CASSAEGRYGYTF
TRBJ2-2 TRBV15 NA TGTGCCACCAGCAGAGCGTGGGGAGGTAGTAGGGCCGGGGAGCTGTTTTTT CATSRAWGGSRAGELFF
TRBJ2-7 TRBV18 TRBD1 TGTGCCAGCTCACCAAATGTTGCGGGACAGGGGCCGTACGAGCAGTACTTC CASSPNVAGQGPYEQYF
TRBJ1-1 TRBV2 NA TGTGCCAGCAGCTCAAGGACAAACACTGAAGCTTTCTTT CASSSRTNTEAFF
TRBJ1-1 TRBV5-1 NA TGCGCCAGCACCGAGCAGGGTGGGAACACTGAAGCTTTCTTT CASTEQGGNTEAFF
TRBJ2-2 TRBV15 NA TGTGCCACCAGCAGAGATCAGAGGACCGGGGAGCTGTTTTTT CATSRDQRTGELFF
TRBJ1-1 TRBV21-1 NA TGTGCCAGCAGCAAAGAGGGTAGGAAAACGGAGGATGGGGGGATTAACACTGAAGCTTTCTTT CASSKEGRKTEDGGINTEAFF
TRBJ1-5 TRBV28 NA TGTGCCAGCAGTAGGGGGGGTTCTATTTTTTTT CASSRGGSIFF
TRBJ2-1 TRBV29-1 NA TGCAGCGTTGCAGACAATGAGCAGTTCTTC CSVADNEQFF
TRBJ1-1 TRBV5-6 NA TGTGCCAGCAGCTGGGGGGGCCTAGGGCACCGAGGCACTGAAGCTTTCTTT CASSWGGLGHRGTEAFF
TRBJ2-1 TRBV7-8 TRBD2 TGTGCCAGCAGCCAACGGACCTCTAGCGGTGGTACTGAGCAGTTCTTC CASSQRTSSGGTEQFF
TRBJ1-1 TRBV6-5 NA TGTGCCAGCAGTGAAGAACCGGTGAACACTGAAGCTTTCTTT CASSEEPVNTEAFF
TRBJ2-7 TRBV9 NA TGTGCCAGCAGCGTAGCTTGGGGCGGGGAAGGCCGGGACGAGCAGTACTTC CASSVAWGGEGRDEQYF
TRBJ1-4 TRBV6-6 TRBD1 TGTGCCAGCCAGGGGGCGCGGGGGGGAAAACTGTTTTTT CASQGARGGKLFF
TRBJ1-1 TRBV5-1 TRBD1 TGCGCCAGCAGCTTGCCAGGGGGCCGCACTGAAGCTTTCTTT CASSLPGGRTEAFF
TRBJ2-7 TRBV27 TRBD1 TGTGCCAGCAGTCCCCGGGACAGTCCCTACGAGCAGTACTTC CASSPRDSPYEQYF
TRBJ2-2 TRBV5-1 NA TGCGCCAGCGCGGGGGCCACGAACACCGGGGAGCTGTTTTTT CASAGATNTGELFF
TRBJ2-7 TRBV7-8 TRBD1 TGTGCCAGCAGCCCCGGGACAGGTCATCCAAGTAGCTACGAGCAGTACTTC CASSPGTGHPSSYEQYF
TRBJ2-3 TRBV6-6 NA TGTGCCAGCAGTCCCACGGGGGATACGCAGTATTTT CASSPTGDTQYF